This T cell receptor beta chain was documented in a study of blood T cell repertoires in COVID-19. Study-level background: Specimens from acute and convalescent COVID-19 originated in the United States, Italy and Spain.

The CDR3 sequence is 12 residues long. With 0 bases removed from V and 11 bases from J, the gap between germline ends came to 8 bases. Germline CDR1 is SGDLS and CDR2 is YYNGEE. How the authors handled the data: For nucleated cells, counts were estimated from reference gene primer amplification. Profiled with immunoSEQ multiplex PCR; TCRdb holds only in-frame clones, not every one. The V and J calls and the clone size are those of that table, but D and trimming were determined from the DNA. The data show some 120,000 clones, about 88% seen once. Material for sequencing was peripheral blood. This chain uses TRBV9 with TRBJ1-4, with a weak D call TRBD1 (6 bases). The source is a man aged 60-69 years with COVID-19, enrolled during active disease. The CDR3 DNA is TGTGCCAGCAGCGTAGATCAGGGGAAACTGTTTTTT. As protein: CASSVDQGKLFF. Supplemented by reference TRBV9 and TRBJ1-4, the full variable domain reads DSGVTQTPKHLITATGQRVTLRCSPRSGDLSVYWYQQSLDQGLQFLIQYYNGEERAKGNILERFSAQQFPDLHSELNLSSLELGDSALYFCASSVDQGKLFFGSGTQLSVL.